Shown below are 20 T cell receptor beta chains from a single sample sequenced in a study of CD8 T cells in Susac syndrome. RNA totalling roughly 0.45 to 1 ug underwent reverse transcription with random hexamers. TCRdb re-called the immunoSEQ multiplex PCR reads through MiXCR, storing one row per CDR3 protein. The sample lists fewer than 100,000 distinct CDR3 sequences; roughly 90% were seen once. Material for sequencing was CD8+ T cells from PBMCs. These receptors were taken from a human donor with multiple sclerosis.

This rearrangement joins TRBV5-6 to TRBJ1-2; 8 bases map to TRBD1. Germline CDR1 is SGHDT and CDR2 is YYEEEE. V gave up 4 bases and J gave up 8 bases; unmatched junction bases: 10. This CDR3 is built from 14 residues. The CDR3 nucleotides read TGTGCCAGCAGCGACGGGACAGGCGGCGTGGGCTACACCTTC. It codes for CASSDGTGGVGYTF.

The chain joins TRBV7-9 to TRBJ2-7; 7 bases are shared with TRBD2. The CDR3 runs 13 residues. The germline CDR1 and CDR2 sequences are SEHNR and FQNEAQ (reference sequence). The V gene end was trimmed by 6 bases and the J gene end by 1 base; junction bases not matched to a gene: 3. CDR3 coding DNA: TGTGCCAGCAGTCGGGACTATTCCTACGAGCAGTACTTC. Its protein is CASSRDYSYEQYF.

CDR3 sequence (DNA): TGTGCCAGCAGCCTTGGCGACAGTCACACTGAAGCTTTCTTT. This sequence encodes CASSLGDSHTEAFF. The chain uses TRBV6-5 and TRBJ1-1; maybe TRBD1 (5 bases). Germline loops: CDR1 MNHEY, CDR2 SVGAGI. The CDR3 has 14 residues. V lost 6 bases and J 3 bases, leaving 14 bases between the germline ends.

The chain employs TRBV24-1 and TRBJ1-4; a weak D match, TRBD1 (5 bases). This CDR3 is built from 17 residues. Trimming took 7 bases from V and 8 from J, leaving 25 bases between them. The V gene's germline CDR1 is KGHDR and CDR2 SFDVKD. The CDR3 protein is CATSPGTSGYGEEKLFF. The CDR3 DNA sequence: TGTGCCACCAGCCCTGGGACGTCCGGATATGGTGAGGAAAAACTGTTTTTT.

V is TRBV28 and J is TRBJ2-7; TRBD1 matches 7 bases. The CDR3 covers 15 residues. The V gene's germline CDR1 is MDHEN and CDR2 SYDVKM. J was trimmed by 1 base and V by 5 bases; bases with no gene match: 8. CDR3 in DNA: TGTGCCAGCAGTCCTGGACAGGTTATTTCCTACGAGCAGTACTTC. It encodes CASSPGQVISYEQYF.

The V call is TRBV15, the J call TRBJ1-1, with a weak D call TRBD1 (6 bases). This CDR3 is 15 amino acids long. The ends were cut back, 0 bases at V and 0 bases at J, with 8 bases in the middle. Germline CDR1 LNHNV, CDR2 YYDKDF (reference sequence). CDR3 coding DNA: TGTGCCACCAGCAGAGACCAGGGGATGAACACTGAAGCTTTCTTT. Its translation is CATSRDQGMNTEAFF.

The chain employs TRBV4-3 and TRBJ2-6, with D perhaps assigned TRBD1 or TRBD2 (5 bases each). Trimming removed 1 base at V and 4 bases at J, with 20 bases between. The CDR3 has 19 residues. Germline V gene data show CDR1 as LGHNA and CDR2 as YSLEER. The CDR3 sequence is CASSQGPGPTWDGANVLTF. The DNA of the CDR3 is TGCGCCAGCAGCCAAGGTCCTGGACCAACGTGGGACGGGGCCAACGTCCTGACTTTC.

V and J are TRBV4-1 and TRBJ2-1, with TRBD2 as a possible D gene (6 bases). V lost 0 bases, J lost 5 bases, and 14 bases lay in between. CDR3 length equals 16 residues. Germline-derived CDR1 and CDR2 are MGHRA and YSYEKL. CDR3 amino acids: CASSQDGGERNNEQFF. In nucleotides, the CDR3 is TGCGCCAGCAGCCAAGATGGAGGGGAGCGGAACAATGAGCAGTTCTTC.

The chain carries TRBV6-5 and TRBJ1-5, with TRBD1 matching 7 bases. Per the germline V gene, CDR1 is MNHEY and CDR2 is SVGAGI. This CDR3 has 14 residues. With V trimmed by 6 bases and J by 4 bases, 6 bases remained unmatched. The CDR3 DNA reads as TGTGCCAGCAGCGTAGGGGGCAGGAATCAGCCCCAGCATTTT. It translates to CASSVGGRNQPQHF.

This clonotype was seen more than once but under ten times. The chain carries TRBV6-1 and TRBJ2-7; D may be TRBD2 (5 bases). V was shortened by 1 base and J by 0 bases, with 10 bases between the two germline ends. Germline CDR1 MNHNS, CDR2 SASEGT. The CDR3 has 15 amino acids. The CDR3 loop is CASSEGGNPSYEQYF. In DNA form, the CDR3 reads TGTGCCAGCAGTGAAGGAGGGAATCCCTCCTACGAGCAGTACTTC.

V and J are TRBV3-1 and TRBJ2-6; tentative D call: TRBD1 (6 bases). Germline values: CDR1 LGHDT, CDR2 YNNKEL (reference sequence). This CDR3 comprises 19 residues. V was cut by 6 bases and J by 3 bases, with 24 bases left in between. The CDR3 nucleotides are TGTGCCAGCAGAGAAACAGGGCCCGGGGTTGTTGATGGGGCCAACGTCCTGACTTTC. Amino acids: CASRETGPGVVDGANVLTF. The full variable domain, rest sourced from reference TRBV3-1 and TRBJ2-6, is DTAVSQTPKYLVTQMGNDKSIKCEQNLGHDTMYWYKQDSKKFLKIMFSYNNKELIINETVPNRFSPKSPDKAHLNLHINSLELGDSAVYFCASRETGPGVVDGANVLTFGAGSRLTVL.

The chain carries TRBV13 and TRBJ1-1, with D maybe TRBD1 (5 bases). Trimming removed 5 bases from V and 7 bases from J, with 14 bases in between. Germline V gene sequence: CDR1 PRHDT, CDR2 FYEKMQ (reference sequence). The CDR3 is 13 amino acids. CDR3 sequence: CASSPGYGGEAFF. In DNA, the CDR3 is TGTGCCAGCAGCCCAGGGTACGGGGGTGAAGCTTTCTTT.

CDR3 sequence: CAISEGGAPGNTIYF. DNA for the CDR3: TGTGCCATCAGTGAGGGCGGGGCCCCTGGAAACACCATATATTTT. This sequence joins TRBV10-3 and TRBJ1-3, with D possibly TRBD1 on 5 matching bases. V lost 2 bases and J 2 bases, leaving 10 bases between the germline ends. The CDR3 is 15 amino acids. Germline V lookup: CDR1 ENHRY, CDR2 SYGVKD.

The genes are TRBV30 and TRBJ1-1, with a possible D match to TRBD1 (6 bases). Germline CDR1 GTSNPN, CDR2 SVGIG (reference sequence). Trimming pared 0 bases from V and 8 bases from J, leaving 10 bases between. The CDR3 totals 12 residues. CDR3 nucleotide sequence: TGTGCCTGGAGTGTCGGGACACCCGAAGCTTTCTTT. Protein sequence: CAWSVGTPEAFF.

The chain has TRBV13 and TRBJ2-4; the match to TRBD1 covers 7 bases. This CDR3 contains 13 residues. Germline CDR1 reads PRHDT; CDR2 reads FYEKMQ (reference sequence). Trimming took 0 bases from V and 11 from J; bases not matched to a gene: 4. The CDR3 DNA sequence: TGTGCCAGCAGCTTAGGACAGGGGATCGTTCAGTACTTC. Translation gives CASSLGQGIVQYF.

The chain has TRBV20-1 and TRBJ2-1; 12 positions agree with TRBD2. Germline V gene sequence: CDR1 DFQATT, CDR2 SNEGSKA (reference sequence). The CDR3 runs 14 residues. Unmatched junction bases numbered 5, after V lost 1 base and J lost 10 bases. The CDR3: CSARASGRAREQFF. For the CDR3, the DNA is TGCAGTGCTAGAGCTAGCGGGAGGGCCCGAGAGCAGTTCTTC.

This clonotype has only a few counts. Written as DNA, the CDR3 is TGTGCCAGCAGTTACGGTGCGACAGGGCGGGGAGCTTTCTTT. This gives the protein CASSYGATGRGAFF. The chain employs TRBV6-2 or TRBV6-3 and TRBJ1-1; 7 nucleotides agree with TRBD1. V lost 2 bases to trimming and J lost 10 bases; unmatched junction nucleotides: 10. The CDR3 spans 14 residues. In germline, CDR1 is MNHEY, CDR2 SVGEGT.

The chain recombines TRBV19 with TRBJ2-2; the D is unclear. The length of the CDR3 is 15 residues. Germline V gene lookup returns CDR1 LNHDA and CDR2 SQIVND (reference sequence). V lost 3 bases, J lost 2 bases, and 10 bases lay in between. The chain's CDR3 is CASSIWAGNTGELFF. The DNA of the CDR3 is TGTGCCAGTAGTATCTGGGCAGGAAACACCGGGGAGCTGTTTTTT.

Comments on this clonotype: The junction and the germline gene differ at one end; a read error may be behind it. This chain links TRBV27 with TRBJ2-1; tentatively, D is TRBD2 (6 bases). CDR3 length: 17 amino acids. From germline, CDR1 is MNHEY and CDR2 SMNVEV (reference sequence). This chain's CDR3 is CASSLSQAGLPRDEQFF. The CDR3 nucleotides read TGTGCCAGCAGTCTATCCCAGGCGGGACTCCCGAGGGATGAGCAGTTCTTC.

The chain is built from TRBV2 and TRBJ2-1; D perhaps matches TRBD2 (5 bases). This CDR3 is 13 amino acids long. The germline CDR1 and CDR2 sequences are SNHLY and FYNNEI. Trimming removed 8 bases from V and 0 bases from J, with 8 bases in between. The CDR3 spells CASVSASYNEQFF. DNA for the CDR3: TGTGCCAGCGTTAGCGCCTCCTACAATGAGCAGTTCTTC.